The 10 T cell receptor beta chains listed next were all sequenced from one sample in a study of CD8+ T cells in alopecia areata. cDNA serving as the sequencing template came from extracted, reverse transcribed RNA. Generated by immunoSEQ multiplex PCR, the TCRdb table keeps only in-frame clones and is missing some. The sample has roughly 200,000 clones; 56% are singletons. The specimen was CD8+ T cells sorted from blood. These receptors were collected from a human donor in good health.

This chain links TRBV29-1 with TRBJ2-5, with 8 bases that match TRBD1. After removal of 3 bases from V and 5 bases from J, the junction contained 14 bases not matched to a gene. The V gene's germline CDR1 is SQVTM and CDR2 ANQGSEA. The CDR3 loop spans 16 amino acids. The CDR3 DNA reads TGCAGCGTTGATGGGCGGACAGGGCGCGCATTCGAGACCCAGTACTTC. This gives the protein CSVDGRTGRAFETQYF.

V usage is TRBV27 and J usage is TRBJ1-4, with no clear D. The germline V gene encodes CDR1 MNHEY and CDR2 SMNVEV (reference sequence). Trimming removed 4 bases from V and 6 bases from J, with 15 bases in between. CDR3 size: 15 residues. Written as DNA, the CDR3 is TGTGCCAGCAGTTCCCCCATTACGGGGTATGAAAAACTGTTTTTT. This gives the protein CASSSPITGYEKLFF.

V and J are TRBV2 and TRBJ1-1; D gene unclear. The CDR3 length is 13 residues. Germline V CDR1 and CDR2: SNHLY, FYNNEI. V was cut by 10 bases and J by 1 base, with 13 bases left in between. The CDR3 loop is CATQSPQNTEAFF. In DNA form, the CDR3 reads TGTGCCACCCAGTCACCTCAGAACACTGAAGCTTTCTTT.

The chain links TRBV2 to TRBJ2-3; possible D gene TRBD2, 5 bases. The length of the CDR3 is 14 residues. Per germline, CDR1 SNHLY and CDR2 FYNNEI. Trimming took 6 bases from V and 2 from J, leaving 12 bases between them. The CDR3 nucleotides are TGTGCCAGCAGAGTAGGACTCCTCACAGATACGCAGTATTTT. Protein: CASRVGLLTDTQYF.

This rearrangement joins TRBV7-9 to TRBJ2-1; D ambiguous. Trimming stripped 0 bases from V and 5 bases from J, with 5 bases between. This CDR3 region has 13 residues. CDR1 and CDR2 from the germline V gene are SEHNR and FQNEAQ (reference sequence). CDR3 protein: CASSLARNNEQFF. CDR3 DNA sequence: TGTGCCAGCAGCTTAGCTAGAAACAATGAGCAGTTCTTC.

This sequence joins TRBV29-1 and TRBJ2-3; D not resolved. V lost 4 bases and J 6 bases, leaving 8 bases between the germline ends. This CDR3 is built from 11 residues. Looked up from germline, CDR1 is SQVTM and CDR2 is ANQGSEA. The CDR3 protein is CSVGVGDTQYF. The CDR3 nucleotides read TGCAGCGTTGGTGTTGGCGATACGCAGTATTTT.

The gene calls are TRBV5-6 and TRBJ1-4; 8 bases agree with TRBD1. V gave up 0 bases and J gave up 3 bases; unmatched junction bases: 1. This CDR3 has 15 residues. Germline V CDR1 and CDR2: SGHDT, YYEEEE. CDR3 nucleotide sequence: TGTGCCAGCAGCTTGGGGACAGGGCCTAATGAAAAACTGTTTTTT. Its protein is CASSLGTGPNEKLFF. Full variable domain (outside the CDR3, taken from reference TRBV5-6 and TRBJ1-4): DAGVTQSPTHLIKTRGQQVTLRCSPKSGHDTVSWYQQALGQGPQFIFQYYEEEERQRGNFPDRFSGHQFPNYSSELNVNALLLGDSALYLCASSLGTGPNEKLFFGSGTQLSVL.

The V gene is TRBV23-1, the J gene TRBJ1-2; D remains unclear. TRBV23-1 belongs to the ORF category, with a function that is uncertain. This CDR3 spans 10 amino acids. The V and J ends lost 9 bases and 4 bases respectively, with 6 bases between them. CDR3 loop: CARNSYGYTF. CDR3 bases: TGCGCCAGGAACAGCTATGGCTACACCTTC.

In this sample, this clone turned up a few times. V and J are TRBV4-2 and TRBJ2-1; the match to TRBD2 covers 9 bases. V lost 2 bases and J lost 5; bases outside the gene matches: 7. The CDR3 spans 16 residues. Germline V CDR1 and CDR2: LGHNA, YNFKEQ. The CDR3 DNA is TGTGCCAGCAGCCAAAAAGAGGGCGGGGGGGACAATGAGCAGTTCTTC. This codes for CASSQKEGGGDNEQFF.

In its sample, this clone was seen a few times. The chain joins TRBV29-1 to TRBJ1-4; D is possibly TRBD1 (6 bases). CDR1 is SQVTM and CDR2 is ANQGSEA in the germline V gene. V was cut by 8 bases and J by 8 bases, with 18 bases left in between. The CDR3 is made up of 13 amino acids. The DNA of the CDR3 is TGCAGCATGAGGAGGGGGGCTACCGAAAAACTGTTTTTT. This sequence encodes CSMRRGATEKLFF.